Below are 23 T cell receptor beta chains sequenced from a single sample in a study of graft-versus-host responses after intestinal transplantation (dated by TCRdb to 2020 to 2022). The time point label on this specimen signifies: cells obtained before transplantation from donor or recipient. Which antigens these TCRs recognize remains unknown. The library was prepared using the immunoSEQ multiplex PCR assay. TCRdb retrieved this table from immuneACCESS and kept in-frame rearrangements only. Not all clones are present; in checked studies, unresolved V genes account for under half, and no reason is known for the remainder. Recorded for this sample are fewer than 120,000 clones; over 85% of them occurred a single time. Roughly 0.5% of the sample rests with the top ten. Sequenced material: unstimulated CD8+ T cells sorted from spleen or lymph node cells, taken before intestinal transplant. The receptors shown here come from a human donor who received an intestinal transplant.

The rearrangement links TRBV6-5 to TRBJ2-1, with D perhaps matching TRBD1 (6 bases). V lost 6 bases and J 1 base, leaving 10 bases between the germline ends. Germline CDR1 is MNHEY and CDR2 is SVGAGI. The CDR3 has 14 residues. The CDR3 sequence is CASSSQGSYNEQFF. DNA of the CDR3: TGTGCCAGCAGCAGCCAGGGGTCCTACAATGAGCAGTTCTTC.

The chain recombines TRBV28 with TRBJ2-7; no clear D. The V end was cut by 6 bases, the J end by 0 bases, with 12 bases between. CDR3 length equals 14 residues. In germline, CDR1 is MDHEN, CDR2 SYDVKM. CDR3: CASSPEMSSYEQYF. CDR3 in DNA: TGTGCCAGCAGCCCAGAGATGAGCTCCTACGAGCAGTACTTC.

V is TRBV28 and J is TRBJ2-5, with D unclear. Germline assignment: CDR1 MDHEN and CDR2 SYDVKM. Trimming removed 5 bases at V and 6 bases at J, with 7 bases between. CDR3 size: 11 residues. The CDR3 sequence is CASSAVQTQYF. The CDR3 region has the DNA TGTGCCAGCAGTGCGGTTCAGACCCAGTACTTC.

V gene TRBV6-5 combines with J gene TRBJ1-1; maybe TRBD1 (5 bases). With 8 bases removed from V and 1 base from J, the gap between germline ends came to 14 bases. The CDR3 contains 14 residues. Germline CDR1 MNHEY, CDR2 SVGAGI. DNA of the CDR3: TGTGCCAGCGGGACGGGACGGAGGAACACTGAAGCTTTCTTT. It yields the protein CASGTGRRNTEAFF.

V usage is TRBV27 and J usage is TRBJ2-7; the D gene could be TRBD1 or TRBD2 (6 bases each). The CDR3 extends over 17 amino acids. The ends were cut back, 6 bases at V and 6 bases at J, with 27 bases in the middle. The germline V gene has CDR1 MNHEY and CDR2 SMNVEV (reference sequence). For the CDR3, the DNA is TGTGCCAGCAGCCCCTCGGGTTGGGACATAAGGGGACTCGAGCAGTACTTC. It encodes CASSPSGWDIRGLEQYF.

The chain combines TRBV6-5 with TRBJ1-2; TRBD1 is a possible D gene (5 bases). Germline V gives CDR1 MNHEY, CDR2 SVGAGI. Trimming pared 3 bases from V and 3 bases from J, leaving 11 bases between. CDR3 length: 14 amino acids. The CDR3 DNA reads TGTGCCAGCAGTTATAGGGACTCCGACTATGGCTACACCTTC. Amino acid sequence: CASSYRDSDYGYTF.

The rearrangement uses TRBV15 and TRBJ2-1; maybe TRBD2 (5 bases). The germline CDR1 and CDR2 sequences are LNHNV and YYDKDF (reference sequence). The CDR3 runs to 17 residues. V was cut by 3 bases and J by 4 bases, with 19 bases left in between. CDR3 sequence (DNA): TGTGCCACCAGCAGGGCCAGAAGGCTAGCAGATTACAATGAGCAGTTCTTC. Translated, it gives CATSRARRLADYNEQFF.

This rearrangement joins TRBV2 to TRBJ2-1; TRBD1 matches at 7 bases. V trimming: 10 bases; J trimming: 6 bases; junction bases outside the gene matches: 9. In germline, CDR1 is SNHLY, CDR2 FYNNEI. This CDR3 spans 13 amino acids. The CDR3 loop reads CATLGTDFNEQFF. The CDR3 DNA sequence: TGTGCCACTTTGGGGACAGACTTCAATGAGCAGTTCTTC. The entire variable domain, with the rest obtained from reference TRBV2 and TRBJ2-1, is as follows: EPEVTQTPSHQVTQMGQEVILRCVPISNHLYFYWYRQILGQKVEFLVSFYNNEISEKSEIFDDQFSVERPDGSNFTLKIRSTKLEDSAMYFCATLGTDFNEQFFGPGTRLTVL.

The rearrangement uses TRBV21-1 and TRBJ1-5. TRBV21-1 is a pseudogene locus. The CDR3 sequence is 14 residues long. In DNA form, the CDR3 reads TGTGCCAGCAGCATAGACTTACAAAGGCAGCCCCAGCATTTT. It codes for CASSIDLQRQPQHF.

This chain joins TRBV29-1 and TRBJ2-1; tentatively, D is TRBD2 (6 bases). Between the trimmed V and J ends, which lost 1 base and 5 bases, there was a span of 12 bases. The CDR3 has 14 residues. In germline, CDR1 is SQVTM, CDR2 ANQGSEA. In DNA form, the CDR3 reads TGCAGCGTTGAAGGGGGGACTCTGAACAATGAGCAGTTCTTC. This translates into CSVEGGTLNNEQFF.

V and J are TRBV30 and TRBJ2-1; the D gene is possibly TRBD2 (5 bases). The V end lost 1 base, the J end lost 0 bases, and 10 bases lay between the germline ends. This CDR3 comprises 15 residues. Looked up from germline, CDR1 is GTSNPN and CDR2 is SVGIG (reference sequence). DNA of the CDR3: TGTGCCTGGAGTGATACAGCGGCCTCCTACAATGAGCAGTTCTTC. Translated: CAWSDTAASYNEQFF.

In DNA, the CDR3 is TGTGCCAGTAGTATCGGTTTGGGGGGTAGGAAAAATGAGCAGTTCTTC. Its protein product is CASSIGLGGRKNEQFF. The rearrangement links TRBV19 to TRBJ2-1; tentatively, D is TRBD2 (6 bases). The CDR3 loop spans 16 amino acids. V was pared by 3 bases and J by 7 bases, with 19 bases between. CDR1 and CDR2 (germline): LNHDA, SQIVND (reference sequence).

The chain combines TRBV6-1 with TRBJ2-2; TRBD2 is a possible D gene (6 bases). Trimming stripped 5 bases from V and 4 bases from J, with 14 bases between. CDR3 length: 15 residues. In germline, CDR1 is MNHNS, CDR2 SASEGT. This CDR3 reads CASSPGGGGTGELFF. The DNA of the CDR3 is TGTGCCAGCAGTCCCGGGGGTGGAGGCACCGGGGAGCTGTTTTTT.

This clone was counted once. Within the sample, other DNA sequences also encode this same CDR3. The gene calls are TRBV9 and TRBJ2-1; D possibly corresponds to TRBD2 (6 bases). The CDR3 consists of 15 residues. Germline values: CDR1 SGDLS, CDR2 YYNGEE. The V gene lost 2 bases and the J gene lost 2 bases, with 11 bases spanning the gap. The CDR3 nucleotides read TGTGCCAGCAGCGTGGGGGGAGGAACCTACAATGAGCAGTTCTTC. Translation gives CASSVGGGTYNEQFF.

The CDR3 DNA is TGTGCCGGAGACCTCAGGGGTAATTCGGTGGACGAGCAGTACTTC. It yields the protein CAGDLRGNSVDEQYF. The chain combines TRBV30 with TRBJ2-7; weak D call: TRBD1 (6 bases). This CDR3 contains 15 residues. CDR1 is GTSNPN and CDR2 is SVGIG in the germline V gene (reference sequence). The V and J ends lost 8 bases and 5 bases respectively, with 25 bases between them.

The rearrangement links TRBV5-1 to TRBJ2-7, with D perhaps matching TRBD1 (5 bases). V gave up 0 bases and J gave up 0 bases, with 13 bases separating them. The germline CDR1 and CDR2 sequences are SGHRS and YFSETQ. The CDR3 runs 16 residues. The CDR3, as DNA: TGCGCCAGCAGCTTGGAGCATGGGGCCCGCTCCTACGAGCAGTACTTC. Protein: CASSLEHGARSYEQYF.

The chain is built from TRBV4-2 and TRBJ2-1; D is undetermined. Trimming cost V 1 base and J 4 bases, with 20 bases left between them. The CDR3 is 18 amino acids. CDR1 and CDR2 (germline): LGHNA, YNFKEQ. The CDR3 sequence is CASSQAFGLEGRYNEQFF. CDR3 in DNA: TGTGCCAGCAGCCAAGCCTTCGGCCTAGAAGGGCGTTACAATGAGCAGTTCTTC.

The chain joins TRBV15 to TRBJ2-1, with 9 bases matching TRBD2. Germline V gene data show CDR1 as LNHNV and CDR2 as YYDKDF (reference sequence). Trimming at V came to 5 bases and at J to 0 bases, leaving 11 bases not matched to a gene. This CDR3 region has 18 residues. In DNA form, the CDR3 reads TGTGCCACCAGCTTTGGGACTAGCCTTAAAAGCTCCTACAATGAGCAGTTCTTC. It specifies CATSFGTSLKSSYNEQFF.

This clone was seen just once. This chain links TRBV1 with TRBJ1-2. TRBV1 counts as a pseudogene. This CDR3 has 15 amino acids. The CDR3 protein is CTSSQAGTRAYGYTF. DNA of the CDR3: TGCACCAGCAGCCAGGCAGGAACTCGGGCCTATGGCTACACCTTC.

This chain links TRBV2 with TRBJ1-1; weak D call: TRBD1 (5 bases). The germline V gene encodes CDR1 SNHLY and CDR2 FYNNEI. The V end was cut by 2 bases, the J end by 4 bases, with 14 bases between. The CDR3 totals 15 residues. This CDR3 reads CASSEPPGGGTEAFF. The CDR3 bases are TGTGCCAGCAGTGAACCGCCGGGCGGGGGCACTGAAGCTTTCTTT. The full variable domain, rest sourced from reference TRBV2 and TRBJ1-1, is EPEVTQTPSHQVTQMGQEVILRCVPISNHLYFYWYRQILGQKVEFLVSFYNNEISEKSEIFDDQFSVERPDGSNFTLKIRSTKLEDSAMYFCASSEPPGGGTEAFFGQGTRLTVV.

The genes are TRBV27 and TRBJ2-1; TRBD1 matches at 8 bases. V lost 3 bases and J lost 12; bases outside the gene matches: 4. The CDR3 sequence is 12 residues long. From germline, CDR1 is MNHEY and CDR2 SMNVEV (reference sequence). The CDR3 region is CASSFSGQGQFF. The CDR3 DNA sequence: TGTGCCAGCAGTTTCTCCGGACAGGGGCAGTTCTTC.

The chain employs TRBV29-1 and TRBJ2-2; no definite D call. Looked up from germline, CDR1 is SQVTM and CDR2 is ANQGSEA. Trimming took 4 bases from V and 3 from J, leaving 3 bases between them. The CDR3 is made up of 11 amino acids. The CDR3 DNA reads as TGCAGCGTTGTGTACACCGGGGAGCTGTTTTTT. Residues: CSVVYTGELFF.

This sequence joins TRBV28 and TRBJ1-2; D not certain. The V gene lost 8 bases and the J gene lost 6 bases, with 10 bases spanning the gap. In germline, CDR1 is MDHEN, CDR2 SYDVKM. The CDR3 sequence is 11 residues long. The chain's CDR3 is CASQSVDGYTF. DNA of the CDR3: TGTGCCAGCCAGTCCGTGGATGGCTACACCTTC.